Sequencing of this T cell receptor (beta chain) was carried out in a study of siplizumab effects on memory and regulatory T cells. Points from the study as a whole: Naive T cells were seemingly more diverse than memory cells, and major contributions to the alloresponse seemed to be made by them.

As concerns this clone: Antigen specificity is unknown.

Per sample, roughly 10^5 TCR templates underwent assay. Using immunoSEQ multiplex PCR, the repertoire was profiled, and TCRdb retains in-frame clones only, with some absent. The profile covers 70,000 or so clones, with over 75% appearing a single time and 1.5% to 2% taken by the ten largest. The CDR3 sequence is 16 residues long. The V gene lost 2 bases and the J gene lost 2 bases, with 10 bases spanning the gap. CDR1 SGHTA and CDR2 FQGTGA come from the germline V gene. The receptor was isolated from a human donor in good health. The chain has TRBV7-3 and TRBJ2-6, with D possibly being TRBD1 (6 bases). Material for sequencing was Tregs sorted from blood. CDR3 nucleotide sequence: TGTGCCAGCAGCTTAGACAGGCGAGCTGGGGCCAACGTCCTGACTTTC. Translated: CASSLDRRAGANVLTF.